The 4 T cell receptor beta chains below all came from one sample that was sequenced in a study of T cells expressing NK-cell markers. TCRdb reprocessed the 5' RACE reads; each CDR3 protein has one entry and no DNA is given. The listing records approximately 460,000 distinct CDR3 sequences. The sequencing input was blood T cells: a sorted CD56 or NKG2C T cell subset, CD4+ or CD8+ T cells, or bulk PBMC T cells (not recorded which). The receptors here all came from a woman between 18 and 70 years old in good health.

The genes are TRBV15 and TRBJ2-2; TCRdb names TRBD2, which stays unverified in the absence of DNA. The CDR3 loop spans 18 amino acids. CDR1 and CDR2 from the germline V gene are LNHNV and YYDKDF (reference sequence). Here the CDR3 reads CATSRFPLSGDTTGELFF.

The chain joins TRBV24-1 to TRBJ2-1; lacking DNA, the TRBD1 call made by TCRdb goes unchecked. The CDR3 is 15 residues long. Per germline, CDR1 KGHDR and CDR2 SFDVKD. The CDR3 loop is CATSDPMTGTNEQFF.

The J gene is TRBJ2-5, the V gene TRBV18; with no DNA, the TCRdb D assignment of TRBD2 cannot be verified. Looked up from germline, CDR1 is KGHSH and CDR2 is LQKENI. The CDR3 sequence is 13 residues long. The CDR3 sequence: CASSFGAGETQYF.

The chain combines TRBV20-1 with TRBJ2-7. This CDR3 is built from 12 residues. CDR1 and CDR2 from the germline V gene are DFQATT and SNEGSKA (reference sequence). The chain's CDR3 is CSAAKGAYEQYF.